The rows below give T cell receptor beta chains drawn from one sample of a study of tumor and adjacent non-tumor tissue in lung cancer. TCRdb reprocessed the multiplex PCR reads via MiXCR and lists one record per CDR3 protein. The table has under 140,000 distinct CDR3 sequences, over 75% seen once. Sequencing input: lung tumor tissue. The receptor set was obtained from a man between 65 and 80 years old with non-small cell lung cancer. The CDR3 runs from the conserved cysteine through the conserved F or W. The order of the fields is CDR3 length, J gene, V gene, CDR3 protein.

20,TRBJ2-6,TRBV28,CASSYGRYSWIRWGANVLTF
15,TRBJ2-5,TRBV12-3/TRBV12-4,CANSGLAGVVETLYF
14,TRBJ2-1,TRBV29-1,CSDGRGQEAYEQFF
16,TRBJ2-5,TRBV4-3,CTSNQAGGVGQESQYF
16,TRBJ2-1,TRBV20-1,CSAGGTGQQSYNEQFF
16,TRBJ1-5,TRBV6-2/TRBV6-3,CASSSTGIINNQPQHF
13,TRBJ2-2,TRBV29-1,CSVVGGSTGELFF
13,TRBJ2-3,TRBV10-1,CASSGQGTDTQYF
15,TRBJ2-3,TRBV4-3,CANSSSLWTADTQYF
15,TRBJ2-3,TRBV29-1,CSVEDPGREADTQFF
15,TRBJ2-1,TRBV7-9,CVSSLKLRSDHEQFF
14,TRBJ2-7,TRBV5-4,CVSNLAGQAYEQYF
13,TRBJ1-2,TRBV7-9,CTSSHPGQGWYTF
16,TRBJ2-7,TRBV11-2,CASSPPAGTLSYEQYF
16,TRBJ1-2,TRBV29-1,CSALPYLGPDNYDYTF
15,TRBJ2-7,TRBV11-2,CASSPGTWPSCEQYF
15,TRBJ1-6,TRBV6-5,CASRTVERLNSPPHF